The TCR beta chain described here comes from a study of blood T cell repertoires in COVID-19. V lost 2 bases to trimming and J lost 5 bases, with 6 bases between them. CDR1 is SGHAT and CDR2 is FQNNGV in the germline V gene. CDR3 length equals 12 residues. In the original workflow: Amplification of reference gene primers was used by the study to estimate nucleated cell counts. TCRdb's table, derived via immunoSEQ multiplex PCR, lists solely in-frame clones and lacks some. V, J and clone size are those of that table, while D and trimming were read from the DNA. Altogether roughly 190,000 clones are present, 75% to 90% being singletons, with the ten largest covering approximately 0.8%.

The chain uses TRBV11-2 and TRBJ2-5, with D possibly TRBD1 on 6 matching bases. The specimen sequenced was PBMCs or T cells enriched from blood (not recorded which). The sequence came from a woman aged 18 to 35 who had recovered from COVID-19. This CDR3 is CASSLQGETQYF. The DNA of the CDR3 is TGTGCCAGCAGCTTACAGGGGGAGACCCAGTACTTC.